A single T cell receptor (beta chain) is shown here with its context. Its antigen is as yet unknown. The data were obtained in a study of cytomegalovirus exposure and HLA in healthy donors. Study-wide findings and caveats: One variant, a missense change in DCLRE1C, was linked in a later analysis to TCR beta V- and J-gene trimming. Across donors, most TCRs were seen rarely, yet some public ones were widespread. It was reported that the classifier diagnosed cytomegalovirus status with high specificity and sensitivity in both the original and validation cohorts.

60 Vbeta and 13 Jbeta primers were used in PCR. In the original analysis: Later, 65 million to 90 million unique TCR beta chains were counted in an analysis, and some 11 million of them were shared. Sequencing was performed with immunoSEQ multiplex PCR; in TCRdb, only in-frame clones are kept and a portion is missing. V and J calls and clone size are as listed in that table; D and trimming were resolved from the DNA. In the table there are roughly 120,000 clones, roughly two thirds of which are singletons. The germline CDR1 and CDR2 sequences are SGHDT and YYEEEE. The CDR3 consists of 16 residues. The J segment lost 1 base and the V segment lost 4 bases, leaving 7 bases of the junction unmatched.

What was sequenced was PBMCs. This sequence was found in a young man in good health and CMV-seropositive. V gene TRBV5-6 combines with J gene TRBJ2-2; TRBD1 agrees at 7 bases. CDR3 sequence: CASSTETGKNTGELFF. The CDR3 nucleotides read TGTGCCAGCAGCACAGAGACAGGGAAGAACACCGGGGAGCTGTTTTTT.